This T cell receptor beta chain appears in the sequencing data of a study of cytomegalovirus exposure and HLA in healthy donors. The CDR3 covers 16 residues. The V gene lost 5 bases and the J gene lost 4 bases, with 18 bases spanning the gap. Germline CDR1 is LNHDA and CDR2 is SQIVND (reference sequence). Study results and caveats: Per published accounts, TCR beta sequences correctly predicted the HLA-A and HLA-B alleles of most subjects.

The PCR ran on 60 Vbeta and 13 Jbeta primers. Only in-frame clones appear in the TCRdb table, and some are missing; sequencing was by immunoSEQ multiplex PCR. The sample consists of some 170,000 clones, approximately 72% of them appearing once. Regarding this clone: What it binds is not known.

The rearrangement links TRBV19 to TRBJ1-3; D is perhaps TRBD1 (6 bases). The sample was PBMCs. This clonotype was obtained from a human donor in good health. CDR3 in amino acids: CASSPHRAGRGNTIYF. The CDR3 DNA reads as TGTGCCAGTAGTCCCCACAGGGCCGGCCGGGGAAACACCATATATTTT.